Here is one TCR beta chain with its context. The antigen is not known. This sample was taken from a study of T cell responses to AZD1222 COVID-19 vaccine. Findings of the study overall: There were mostly white British donors and more females than males, and clonal diversity was possibly underestimated. The study found Spike-specific TCR breadth and depth rose after two AZD1222 doses. The repertoires were collected only after the peak T cell response.

Germline-derived CDR1 and CDR2 are SGHNT and YYREEE (reference sequence). The CDR3 is 16 amino acids. The junction had 6 bases not matched to a gene; V was cut back by 3 bases and J by 1 base. Clones were read by immunoSEQ multiplex PCR, and TCRdb kept only the in-frame ones, dropping some. The sample holds roughly 130,000 clones, around 83% seen once. The V call is TRBV5-4, the J call TRBJ2-7, with 11 bases aligning to TRBD1. Material: peripheral blood, obtained on day 0 of AZD1222 vaccination. This TCR was recovered from an adult in good health. CDR3 in DNA: TGTGCCAGCAGCTCAAGGACAGGGGGCGTATCCTACGAGCAGTACTTC. It specifies CASSSRTGGVSYEQYF.